The source of this T cell receptor beta chain is a study of tumor and adjacent non-tumor tissue in lung cancer. Study context: Histology: around twelve adenocarcinoma, a couple of squamous cell carcinoma, 1 small cell lung cancer.

Three rounds of nested PCR, following a modified ARM-PCR protocol, produced the TCRbeta library. TCRdb re-derived calls from the multiplex PCR reads in MiXCR, one entry per CDR3 protein. The data show about 93,000 distinct CDR3 sequences, with approximately 65% seen just once and around 20% held by the top ten. The template was RNA from unsorted bulk tissue. Study-wide points: Compared with tumor, normal lung showed significantly lower TCR diversity.

The CDR3 runs to 16 residues. Looked up from germline, CDR1 is MNHNY and CDR2 is SVGAGI (reference sequence). This clonotype was detected once. Its cognate antigen is unknown. The germline gene is not matched at one end of the junction; a read error may be the cause. This rearrangement joins TRBV6-6 to TRBJ2-2; 8 nucleotides align to TRBD2. The source is a man aged 55 to 70 with non-small cell lung cancer. The sequencing input was lung tumor tissue. The CDR3 sequence: CASRYSLLADTGELFF. CDR3 DNA: TGTGCCAGCCGTTACTCGCTACTAGCGGACACGGGGGAGCTGTTTTTT.